One sample yielded the 9 T cell receptor beta chains listed below, sequenced in a study of vaccination and CD4 T cells after COVID-19. The Oncomine TCR Beta short-read assay sequenced DNA from cultured CD4+ T cells. TCRdb re-derived calls from the PCR reads in MiXCR, one entry per CDR3 protein. The sample has about 20,000 distinct CDR3 sequences, approximately 50% seen once. Specified treatment: roughly 10-day PBMC culture with coronavirus spike peptide pools or control peptides (ViraFEST assay). Their antigen targets remain unknown. The sample taken for sequencing was CD4+ T cells from blood, cultured in vitro. These receptors were obtained from a human donor who had recovered from COVID-19.

This clonotype was seen a handful of times. This chain uses TRBV6-4 with TRBJ1-2; 7 bases map to TRBD1. Germline CDR1 reads MRHNA; CDR2 reads SNTAGT. The ends lost 3 bases at V and 8 bases at J; junction bases unmatched: 6. The CDR3 spans 13 residues. The CDR3: CASSETGERGYTF. DNA for the CDR3: TGTGCCAGCAGTGAAACAGGGGAAAGGGGCTACACCTTC.

This clonotype is a singleton in its sample. The chain carries TRBV29-1 and TRBJ2-7, with D perhaps given as TRBD1 or TRBD2 (5 bases each). The CDR3 is 13 amino acids. From germline, CDR1 is SQVTM and CDR2 ANQGSEA. Trimming stripped 6 bases from V and 0 bases from J, with 12 bases between. In DNA, the CDR3 is TGCAGCGTCACCTGGGACGGCTCCTACGAGCAGTACTTC. Its protein is CSVTWDGSYEQYF.

The chain couples TRBV20-1 to TRBJ2-3, with a possible D match to TRBD2 (5 bases). V lost 2 bases and J 5 bases, leaving 14 bases between the germline ends. This CDR3 has 14 residues. Germline values: CDR1 DFQATT, CDR2 SNEGSKA (reference sequence). The CDR3 is CSARSPSGEDTQYF. For the CDR3, the DNA is TGCAGTGCTAGATCTCCCTCCGGGGAAGATACGCAGTATTTT.

The chain links TRBV5-1 to TRBJ1-2; no clear D gene. The germline gives CDR1 SGHRS, CDR2 YFSETQ. Trimming left V 4 bases short and J 1 base short, with 14 bases between. The CDR3 consists of 15 residues. The CDR3 nucleotides read TGCGCCAGCAGCCCCGGCGTGGGGATTAACTATGGCTACACCTTC. It specifies CASSPGVGINYGYTF. The whole variable domain, filled in from reference TRBV5-1 and TRBJ1-2, reads KAGVTQTPRYLIKTRGQQVTLSCSPISGHRSVSWYQQTPGQGLQFLFEYFSETQRNKGNFPGRFSGRQFSNSRSEMNVSTLELGDSALYLCASSPGVGINYGYTFGSGTRLTVV.

The rearrangement uses TRBV2 and TRBJ2-1, with D maybe TRBD1 (6 bases). The CDR3 has 13 residues. Germline values: CDR1 SNHLY, CDR2 FYNNEI. The germline V and J ends were trimmed by 7 bases and 6 bases, with 13 bases remaining between them. The CDR3 protein is CASKADSPNEQFF. As DNA, the CDR3 is TGTGCCAGCAAAGCGGACAGCCCCAATGAGCAGTTCTTC.

V usage is TRBV7-2 and J usage is TRBJ2-7, with 7 bases matching TRBD1. This CDR3 is built from 15 residues. The germline V gene encodes CDR1 SGHTA and CDR2 FQGNSA. The V and J ends lost 5 bases and 0 bases, in that order; junction bases with no gene match: 7. The CDR3 protein is CASSIGTANSYEQYF. CDR3 DNA sequence: TGTGCCAGCAGCATCGGGACAGCAAACTCCTACGAGCAGTACTTC.

CDR3 in DNA: TGTGCCAGCAGCCCCAGGACAGGGGGAGTATTCGGCTACACCTTC. This encodes CASSPRTGGVFGYTF. The rearrangement links TRBV7-8 to TRBJ1-2, with 10 nucleotides matching TRBD1. This CDR3 contains 15 residues. V shed 5 bases and J 8 bases; nucleotides not matched to a gene: 11. Germline assignment: CDR1 SGHVS and CDR2 FQNEAQ. The full variable domain, with the rest looked up from reference TRBV7-8 and TRBJ1-2, is GAGVSQSPRYKVAKRGQDVALRCDPISGHVSLFWYQQALGQGPEFLTYFQNEAQLDKSGLPSDRFFAERPEGSVSTLKIQRTQQEDSAVYLCASSPRTGGVFGYTFGSGTRLTVV.

The J gene is TRBJ2-3, the V gene TRBV12-3 or TRBV12-4, with 13 bases aligning to TRBD2. The V gene end was trimmed by 5 bases and the J gene end by 4 bases; junction bases not matched to a gene: 6. This CDR3 has 16 residues. CDR3 residues: CASSPTSGGASDTQYF. The CDR3 DNA reads TGTGCCAGCAGTCCTACTAGCGGGGGGGCGTCAGATACGCAGTATTTT.

The chain joins TRBV11-3 to TRBJ2-1; D unclear. The CDR3 covers 15 residues. Germline CDR1 and CDR2: SGHNT and YENEEA. The germline V and J ends were trimmed by 1 base and 8 bases, with 15 bases remaining between them. CDR3 sequence (DNA): TGTGCCAGCAGCTTAGGCATGGCCAGCGCGGATGAGCAGTTCTTC. Translated: CASSLGMASADEQFF. The variable domain in full, with the rest retrieved from reference TRBV11-3 and TRBJ2-1, is EAGVVQSPRYKIIEKKQPVAFWCNPISGHNTLYWYLQNLGQGPELLIRYENEEAVDDSQLPKDRFSAERLKGVDSTLKIQPAELGDSAVYLCASSLGMASADEQFFGPGTRLTVL.